This TCR beta chain appears in the sequencing data of a study of cytomegalovirus exposure and HLA in healthy donors. PCR primers comprised 60 Vbeta and 13 Jbeta primers. Profiled with immunoSEQ multiplex PCR; TCRdb holds only in-frame clones, not every one. Here the sample spans some 150,000 clones, about three quarters being singletons. V was trimmed by 3 bases and J by 6 bases, leaving 12 bases between them. CDR3 length equals 14 residues. The germline gives CDR1 MDHEN, CDR2 SYDVKM. The chain combines TRBV28 with TRBJ1-5, with a tentative D call TRBD1 (5 bases). Input material: PBMCs. This TCR was recovered from a female donor in good health and CMV-seronegative. The DNA for the CDR3 is TGTGCCAGCAGTTTTAGAGTGGGGCGTCAGCCCCAGCATTTT. It specifies CASSFRVGRQPQHF.